A selection of T cell receptor beta chains follows, all from one sample in a study of blood T cell repertoires in COVID-19. Repertoires were generated with immunoSEQ multiplex PCR, while TCRdb's copy carries only in-frame clones and drops some. The top ten clones hold more than 5% of a sample with more than 35,000 clones, about 88% of them seen once. The sequenced sample consisted of peripheral blood. Receptor source: a human donor in a cohort sampled during active COVID-19. Each CDR3 is given with its conserved first and last residue. D genes are given only for firm matches. Clone size is not always given. Where it is, it says once, few, many or a class for expanded clones.

TRBD1	TRBV18	NA	TRBJ2-7	CASSPRGQGYEQYF	TGTGCCAGCTCACCACGGGGACAGGGTTACGAGCAGTACTTC
NA	TRBV11-2	NA	TRBJ1-3	CASSLVGRGGNTIYF	TGTGCCAGCAGCTTGGTCGGCAGGGGTGGAAACACCATATATTTT
NA	TRBV29-1	NA	TRBJ2-2	CSVRGAVGESGTGELFF	TGCAGCGTTCGCGGCGCGGTTGGCGAGTCGGGCACCGGGGAGCTGTTTTTT
TRBD1	TRBV2	NA	TRBJ1-5	CASSATGNQPQHF	TGTGCCAGCAGTGCGACAGGGAATCAGCCCCAGCATTTT
TRBD2	TRBV5-1	NA	TRBJ2-7	CASSLGTSGFYEQYF	TGCGCCAGCAGCTTGGGGACTAGCGGATTCTACGAGCAGTACTTC
NA	TRBV30	NA	TRBJ2-1	CACNSCGSHTYNEQFF	TGTGCCTGCAACTCTTGTGGGAGCCACACCTACAATGAGCAGTTCTTC
TRBD1	TRBV19	NA	TRBJ1-1	CASSYRRTGNTEAFF	TGTGCCAGTAGTTACCGAAGGACAGGGAACACTGAAGCTTTCTTT
NA	TRBV5-1	NA	TRBJ1-1	CASSSTGTRPEAFF	TGCGCCAGCAGCTCGACCGGGACTAGACCTGAAGCTTTCTTT
NA	TRBV5-1	NA	TRBJ1-2	CASSLWGGNYGYTF	TGCGCCAGCAGCTTGTGGGGGGGTAACTATGGCTACACCTTC
NA	TRBV24-1	NA	TRBJ2-1	CATSGAGANEQFF	TGTGCCACCAGTGGGGCGGGGGCGAATGAGCAGTTCTTC
NA	TRBV18	NA	TRBJ2-2	CASSPTSDRIFTGELFF	TGTGCCAGCTCACCAACGAGTGACAGGATCTTCACCGGGGAGCTGTTTTTT
NA	TRBV27	NA	TRBJ2-1	CASSQMDRGGLARARFF	TGTGCCAGCAGTCAGATGGACAGGGGAGGACTAGCGCGAGCGCGGTTCTTC
TRBD2	TRBV10-3	NA	TRBJ2-5	CAISEVARGVETQYF	TGTGCCATCAGTGAGGTGGCGCGGGGGGTGGAGACCCAGTACTTC
NA	TRBV12-3/TRBV12-4	NA	TRBJ2-7	CASSMTVHEQYF	TGTGCCAGCAGTATGACAGTCCACGAGCAGTACTTC
TRBD1	TRBV6-5	few	TRBJ1-1	CGASPQGFTEAFF	TGTGGAGCAAGTCCACAGGGGTTCACTGAAGCTTTCTTT
NA	TRBV21-1	NA	TRBJ2-3	CASSKGRGQGACGSPTDTQYF	TGTGCCAGCAGCAAAGGGAGGGGACAGGGGGCTTGTGGTAGCCCCACAGATACGCAGTATTTT
NA	TRBV12-3/TRBV12-4	NA	TRBJ2-7	CASSGRGSYEQYF	TGTGCCAGCAGCGGACGGGGATCCTACGAGCAGTACTTC
NA	TRBV5-8	NA	TRBJ1-2	CASSGADFYGYTF	TGTGCCAGCAGCGGTGCGGACTTCTATGGCTACACCTTC
NA	TRBV21-1	NA	TRBJ2-7	CASTGYERDVSYEQYF	TGTGCCAGCACCGGGTATGAGCGGGATGTTTCCTACGAGCAGTACTTC
TRBD1	TRBV6-5	NA	TRBJ2-7	CASRSDRDSLYEQYF	TGTGCCAGCAGATCTGACAGGGATAGTCTCTACGAGCAGTACTTC
NA	TRBV5-1	few	TRBJ2-1	CASSLVTGSYNEQFF	TGCGCCAGCAGCTTGGTTACAGGGAGCTACAATGAGCAGTTCTTC
NA	TRBV2	NA	TRBJ2-7	CASSGGSGQYF	TGTGCCAGCAGTGGCGGATCGGGGCAGTACTTC